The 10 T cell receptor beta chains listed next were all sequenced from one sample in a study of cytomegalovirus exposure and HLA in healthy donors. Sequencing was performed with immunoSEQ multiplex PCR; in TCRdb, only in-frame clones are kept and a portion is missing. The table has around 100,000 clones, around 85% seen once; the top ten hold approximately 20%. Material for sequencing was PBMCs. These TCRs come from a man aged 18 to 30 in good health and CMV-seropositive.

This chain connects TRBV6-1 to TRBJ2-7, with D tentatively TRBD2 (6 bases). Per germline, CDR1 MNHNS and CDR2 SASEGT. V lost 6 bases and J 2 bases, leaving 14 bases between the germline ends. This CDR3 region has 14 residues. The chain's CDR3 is CASSRRERTYEQYF. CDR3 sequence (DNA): TGTGCCAGCAGCCGCCGGGAGCGGACCTACGAGCAGTACTTC.

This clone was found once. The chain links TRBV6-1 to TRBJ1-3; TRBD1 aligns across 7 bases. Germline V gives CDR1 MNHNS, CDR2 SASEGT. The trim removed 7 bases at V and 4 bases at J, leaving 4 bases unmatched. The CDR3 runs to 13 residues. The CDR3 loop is CASTLTGGNTIYF. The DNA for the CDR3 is TGTGCCAGCACCCTGACAGGGGGAAACACCATATATTTT.

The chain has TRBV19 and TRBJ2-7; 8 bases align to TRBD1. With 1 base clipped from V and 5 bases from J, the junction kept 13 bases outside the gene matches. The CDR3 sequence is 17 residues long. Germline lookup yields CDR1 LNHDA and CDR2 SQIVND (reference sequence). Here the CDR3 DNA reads TGTGCCAGTAGTATAGGGGGTGGGGGCAGGGGGCGGCACGAGCAGTACTTC. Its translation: CASSIGGGGRGRHEQYF.

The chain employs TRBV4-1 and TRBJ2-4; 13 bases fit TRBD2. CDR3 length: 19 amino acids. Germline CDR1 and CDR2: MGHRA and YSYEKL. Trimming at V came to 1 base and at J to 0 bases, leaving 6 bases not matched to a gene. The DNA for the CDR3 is TGCGCCAGCAGCCAAGGACTAGCGGGAGGTAGTGGAGCCAAAAACATTCAGTACTTC. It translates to CASSQGLAGGSGAKNIQYF.

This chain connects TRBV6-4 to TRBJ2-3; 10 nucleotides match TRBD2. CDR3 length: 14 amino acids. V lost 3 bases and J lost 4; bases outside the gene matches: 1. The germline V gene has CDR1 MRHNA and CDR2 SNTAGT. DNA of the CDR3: TGTGCCAGCAGTGAGGGGACTAGCGCAGATACGCAGTATTTT. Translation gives CASSEGTSADTQYF.

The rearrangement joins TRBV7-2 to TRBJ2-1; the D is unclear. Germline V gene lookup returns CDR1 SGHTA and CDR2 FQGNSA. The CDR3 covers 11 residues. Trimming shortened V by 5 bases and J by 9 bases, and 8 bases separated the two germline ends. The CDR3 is CASSRSSEQFF. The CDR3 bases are TGTGCCAGCAGCCGTAGCAGTGAGCAGTTCTTC. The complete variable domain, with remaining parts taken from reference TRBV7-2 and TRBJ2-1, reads GAGVSQSPSNKVTEKGKDVELRCDPISGHTALYWYRQSLGQGLEFLIYFQGNSAPDKSGLPSDRFSAERTGGSVSTLTIQRTQQEDSAVYLCASSRSSEQFFGPGTRLTVL.

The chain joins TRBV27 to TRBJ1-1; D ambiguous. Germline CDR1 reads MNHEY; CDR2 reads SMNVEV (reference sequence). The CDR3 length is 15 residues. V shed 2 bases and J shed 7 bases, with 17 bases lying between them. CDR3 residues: CASSLRLGVEGEAFF. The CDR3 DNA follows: TGTGCCAGCAGTTTAAGATTGGGCGTAGAAGGTGAAGCTTTCTTT.

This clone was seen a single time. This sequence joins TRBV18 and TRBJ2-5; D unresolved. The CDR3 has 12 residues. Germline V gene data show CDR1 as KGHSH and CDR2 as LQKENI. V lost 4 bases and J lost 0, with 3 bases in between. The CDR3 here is CASSLNQETQYF. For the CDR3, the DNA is TGTGCCAGCTCACTCAACCAAGAGACCCAGTACTTC.

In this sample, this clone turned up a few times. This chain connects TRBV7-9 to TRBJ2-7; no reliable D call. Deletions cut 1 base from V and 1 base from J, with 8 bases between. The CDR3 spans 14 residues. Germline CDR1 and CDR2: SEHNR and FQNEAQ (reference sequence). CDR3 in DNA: TGTGCCAGCAGCTTAGATGGCTTTTCCTACGAGCAGTACTTC. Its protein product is CASSLDGFSYEQYF.

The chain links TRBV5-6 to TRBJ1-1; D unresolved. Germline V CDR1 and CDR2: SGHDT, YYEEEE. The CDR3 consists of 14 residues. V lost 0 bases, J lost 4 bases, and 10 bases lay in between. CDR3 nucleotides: TGTGCCAGCAGCTTGGCGGACTGGGGCACTGAAGCTTTCTTT. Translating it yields CASSLADWGTEAFF.